These T cell receptor beta chains were read from a single sample in a study of read filtering for tumor transcriptome and immune sequencing. TCRdb re-derived calls from the reads in MiXCR, one entry per CDR3 protein. This sample has 49,000 or so distinct CDR3 sequences, with approximately 12% found just once. Material for sequencing was a population of CD138-negative cells sorted from bone marrow. The origin of the receptors is a donor aged 40 or older with multiple myeloma. CDR3s include the opening cysteine and the closing phenylalanine or tryptophan. D genes are given only for firm matches. For some rows the clone size is stated as once, few or many, or as a class when expanded; others skip it.

clone size: many; D gene: -; V gene: TRBV6-2/TRBV6-3; J gene: TRBJ2-6; CDR3 protein: CASLEAGRSSGANVLTF; CDR3 DNA: TGTGCCAGCTTAGAGGCCGGACGGAGCTCTGGGGCCAACGTCCTGACTTTC
clone size: many; D gene: -; V gene: TRBV4-1; J gene: TRBJ2-3; CDR3 protein: CASSQVHRDDTDTQYF; CDR3 DNA: TGCGCCAGCAGCCAAGTTCACAGGGACGACACAGATACGCAGTATTTT
clone size: many; D gene: TRBD2; V gene: TRBV9; J gene: TRBJ2-2; CDR3 protein: CASSARTSETGELFF; CDR3 DNA: TGTGCCAGCAGCGCCCGGACTAGCGAGACCGGGGAGCTGTTTTTT
clone size: few; D gene: -; V gene: TRBV12-3/TRBV12-4; J gene: TRBJ2-5; CDR3 protein: CASSFGGRETQYF; CDR3 DNA: TGTGCCAGCAGTTTTGGGGGCCGGGAGACCCAGTACTTC
clone size: -; D gene: TRBD2; V gene: TRBV5-8; J gene: TRBJ2-1; CDR3 protein: CASSQGLAGVDEQFF; CDR3 DNA: TGTGCCAGCAGCCAGGGACTAGCGGGAGTTGATGAGCAGTTCTTC
clone size: many; D gene: TRBD1; V gene: TRBV29-1; J gene: TRBJ2-1; CDR3 protein: CSVTRGTGNNEQFF; CDR3 DNA: TGCAGCGTTACCAGGGGGACAGGGAACAATGAGCAGTTCTTC
clone size: many; D gene: -; V gene: TRBV11-3; J gene: TRBJ2-1; CDR3 protein: CASSLRVSTYNEQFF; CDR3 DNA: TGTGCCAGCAGCTTAAGGGTCTCCACCTACAATGAGCAGTTCTTC
clone size: many; D gene: TRBD1; V gene: TRBV5-1; J gene: TRBJ1-1; CDR3 protein: CASSFQGAGTEAFF; CDR3 DNA: TGCGCCAGCAGCTTCCAGGGGGCGGGCACTGAAGCTTTCTTT
clone size: once; D gene: -; V gene: TRBV20-1; J gene: TRBJ2-5; CDR3 protein: CSAPVPLALQETQYF; CDR3 DNA: TGCAGTGCCCCTGTCCCTCTAGCGTTGCAAGAGACCCAGTACTTC
clone size: many; D gene: TRBD1; V gene: TRBV20-1; J gene: TRBJ1-1; CDR3 protein: CSETGTANTEAFF; CDR3 DNA: TGCAGTGAGACCGGGACAGCGAACACTGAAGCTTTCTTT
clone size: many; D gene: TRBD2; V gene: TRBV19; J gene: TRBJ2-1; CDR3 protein: CASSVLAGGEQFF; CDR3 DNA: TGTGCCAGTAGTGTGCTAGCGGGGGGTGAGCAGTTCTTC
clone size: -; D gene: -; V gene: TRBV20-1; J gene: TRBJ1-1; CDR3 protein: CSAGDLFNEAFF; CDR3 DNA: TGCAGTGCAGGGGACCTCTTTAATGAAGCTTTCTTT
clone size: many; D gene: TRBD2; V gene: TRBV5-1; J gene: TRBJ2-2; CDR3 protein: CASSYLAGGTGELFF; CDR3 DNA: TGCGCCAGCAGCTACCTAGCGGGAGGGACCGGGGAGCTGTTTTTT
clone size: many; D gene: TRBD2; V gene: TRBV2; J gene: TRBJ2-3; CDR3 protein: CASSGLAGTDTQYF; CDR3 DNA: TGTGCCAGCAGTGGACTAGCGGGCACAGATACGCAGTATTTT
clone size: many; D gene: -; V gene: TRBV5-6; J gene: TRBJ2-7; CDR3 protein: CASSFRGIDSYEQYF; CDR3 DNA: TGTGCCAGCAGCTTTAGAGGGATCGACTCCTACGAGCAGTACTTC
clone size: few; D gene: -; V gene: TRBV10-1; J gene: TRBJ2-3; CDR3 protein: CASSHGDLDTQYF; CDR3 DNA: TGCGCCAGCTCCCACGGCGACTTAGATACGCAGTATTTT
clone size: many; D gene: TRBD1; V gene: TRBV15; J gene: TRBJ2-2; CDR3 protein: CATSRAGQSVTGELFF; CDR3 DNA: TGTGCCACCAGCAGAGCGGGACAGTCGGTCACCGGGGAGCTGTTTTTT
clone size: many; D gene: TRBD1; V gene: TRBV5-1; J gene: TRBJ2-2; CDR3 protein: CASSTGQGNTGELFF; CDR3 DNA: TGCGCCAGCAGTACGGGACAGGGAAACACCGGGGAGCTGTTTTTT
clone size: many; D gene: TRBD1; V gene: TRBV19; J gene: TRBJ2-7; CDR3 protein: CASRATGEQYF; CDR3 DNA: TGTGCCAGTAGGGCGACAGGGGAGCAGTACTTC
clone size: many; D gene: TRBD2; V gene: TRBV4-1; J gene: TRBJ2-3; CDR3 protein: CASSLQLAGDTQYF; CDR3 DNA: TGCGCCAGCAGCCTCCAACTAGCGGGAGATACGCAGTATTTT
clone size: many; D gene: -; V gene: TRBV7-2; J gene: TRBJ1-1; CDR3 protein: CASSLILGNTEAFF; CDR3 DNA: TGTGCCAGCAGCTTAATACTGGGGAACACTGAAGCTTTCTTT
clone size: many; D gene: -; V gene: TRBV7-2; J gene: TRBJ2-5; CDR3 protein: CASTLADQTQYF; CDR3 DNA: TGTGCCAGCACTCTAGCAGATCAGACCCAGTACTTC
clone size: -; D gene: -; V gene: TRBV2; J gene: TRBJ2-5; CDR3 protein: CAGSDDIQETQYF; CDR3 DNA: TGTGCCGGCAGTGATGACATACAAGAGACCCAGTACTTC
clone size: many; D gene: TRBD2; V gene: TRBV11-2; J gene: TRBJ2-1; CDR3 protein: CASSRTSGRSNEQFF; CDR3 DNA: TGTGCCAGCAGCCGGACTAGCGGGAGATCTAATGAGCAGTTCTTC
clone size: many; D gene: TRBD1; V gene: TRBV7-6; J gene: TRBJ2-5; CDR3 protein: CASSPQGVETQYF; CDR3 DNA: TGTGCCAGCAGCCCGCAGGGGGTTGAGACCCAGTACTTC
clone size: many; D gene: -; V gene: TRBV18; J gene: TRBJ2-1; CDR3 protein: CASSLSNTYNEQFF; CDR3 DNA: TGTGCCAGCTCATTATCTAACACATACAATGAGCAGTTCTTC
clone size: many; D gene: -; V gene: TRBV24-1; J gene: TRBJ2-1; CDR3 protein: CATSDFSPRNYNEQFF; CDR3 DNA: TGTGCCACCAGTGATTTCTCCCCTAGGAACTACAATGAGCAGTTCTTC
clone size: -; D gene: -; V gene: TRBV20-1; J gene: TRBJ2-3; CDR3 protein: CSAIRVPNTDTQYF; CDR3 DNA: TGCAGTGCTATCCGGGTCCCCAACACAGATACGCAGTATTTT
clone size: many; D gene: -; V gene: TRBV20-1; J gene: TRBJ2-7; CDR3 protein: CSAGGSSYEQYF; CDR3 DNA: TGCAGTGCTGGAGGGAGCTCCTACGAGCAGTACTTC
clone size: many; D gene: -; V gene: TRBV2; J gene: TRBJ1-1; CDR3 protein: CASSPRTVEKAFF; CDR3 DNA: TGTGCCAGCAGCCCCAGGACAGTTGAAAAGGCTTTCTTT
clone size: many; D gene: -; V gene: TRBV29-1; J gene: TRBJ1-1; CDR3 protein: CSVARSNTEAFF; CDR3 DNA: TGCAGCGTTGCCAGGTCGAACACTGAAGCTTTCTTT
clone size: many; D gene: -; V gene: TRBV3-1; J gene: TRBJ2-3; CDR3 protein: CASSPRTGTDTQYF; CDR3 DNA: TGTGCCAGCAGCCCTCGGACGGGAACAGATACGCAGTATTTT
clone size: many; D gene: TRBD1; V gene: TRBV15; J gene: TRBJ1-2; CDR3 protein: CATSRKTGNYGYTF; CDR3 DNA: TGTGCCACCAGCAGAAAGACAGGGAACTATGGCTACACCTTC
clone size: many; D gene: TRBD2; V gene: TRBV6-2/TRBV6-3; J gene: TRBJ2-2; CDR3 protein: CASSLTGTSGRAKSGELFF; CDR3 DNA: TGTGCCAGCAGTTTAACCGGGACTAGCGGGAGGGCCAAGTCCGGGGAGCTGTTTTTT
clone size: few; D gene: TRBD2; V gene: TRBV19; J gene: TRBJ2-1; CDR3 protein: CASRAGGPYNEQFF; CDR3 DNA: TGTGCCAGTAGGGCGGGAGGGCCGTACAATGAGCAGTTCTTC
clone size: many; D gene: TRBD2; V gene: TRBV7-9; J gene: TRBJ2-7; CDR3 protein: CASSFTSGSHEQYF; CDR3 DNA: TGTGCCAGCAGTTTTACTAGCGGGAGCCACGAGCAGTACTTC
clone size: many; D gene: -; V gene: TRBV4-1; J gene: TRBJ1-1; CDR3 protein: CASSQRRAVGVNTEAFF; CDR3 DNA: TGCGCCAGCAGCCAAAGGAGGGCGGTTGGGGTGAACACTGAAGCTTTCTTT
clone size: many; D gene: -; V gene: TRBV20-1; J gene: TRBJ2-3; CDR3 protein: CSAMAGTTDTQYF; CDR3 DNA: TGCAGTGCTATGGCAGGAACCACAGATACGCAGTATTTT
clone size: many; D gene: -; V gene: TRBV6-2/TRBV6-3; J gene: TRBJ2-6; CDR3 protein: CASSFQHSGANVLTF; CDR3 DNA: TGTGCCAGCAGTTTCCAACACTCTGGGGCCAACGTCCTGACTTTC
clone size: -; D gene: TRBD2; V gene: TRBV11-1; J gene: TRBJ2-7; CDR3 protein: CASSIGLAGTYEQYF; CDR3 DNA: TGTGCCAGCAGCATAGGACTAGCGGGTACCTACGAGCAGTACTTC
clone size: many; D gene: -; V gene: TRBV6-2/TRBV6-3; J gene: TRBJ2-1; CDR3 protein: CASSVADNEQFF; CDR3 DNA: TGTGCCAGCAGTGTAGCGGACAATGAGCAGTTCTTC
clone size: many; D gene: -; V gene: TRBV18; J gene: TRBJ2-3; CDR3 protein: CASSPTVVGNGDTQYF; CDR3 DNA: TGTGCCAGCTCACCGACCGTTGTGGGGAACGGAGATACGCAGTATTTT
clone size: many; D gene: -; V gene: TRBV11-2; J gene: TRBJ2-3; CDR3 protein: CASSLEGGVDTQYF; CDR3 DNA: TGTGCCAGCAGCTTAGAGGGTGGAGTAGATACGCAGTATTTT
clone size: many; D gene: -; V gene: TRBV30; J gene: TRBJ2-7; CDR3 protein: CAFSRGYEQYF; CDR3 DNA: TGTGCCTTCTCCCGGGGCTACGAGCAGTACTTC
clone size: few; D gene: -; V gene: TRBV10-3; J gene: TRBJ2-5; CDR3 protein: CAIIGNTAGRTQEAQYF; CDR3 DNA: TGTGCCATCATTGGCAATACGGCGGGACGGACTCAAGAGGCCCAGTACTTC
clone size: many; D gene: TRBD2; V gene: TRBV20-1; J gene: TRBJ2-1; CDR3 protein: CSAPRNPVGLADNEQFF; CDR3 DNA: TGCAGTGCTCCTCGTAATCCGGTGGGACTAGCGGACAATGAGCAGTTCTTC
clone size: many; D gene: -; V gene: TRBV19; J gene: TRBJ2-3; CDR3 protein: CASTRVEGDTQYF; CDR3 DNA: TGTGCCAGTACTCGAGTTGAGGGAGATACGCAGTATTTT
clone size: many; D gene: -; V gene: TRBV20-1; J gene: TRBJ2-6; CDR3 protein: CSARDRISGANVLTF; CDR3 DNA: TGCAGTGCTAGAGATCGGATCTCTGGGGCCAACGTCCTGACTTTC
clone size: many; D gene: -; V gene: TRBV11-3; J gene: TRBJ2-1; CDR3 protein: CASSLGSGSTYNEQFF; CDR3 DNA: TGTGCCAGCAGCTTAGGATCCGGGAGTACCTACAATGAGCAGTTCTTC